Below, one TCR beta chain is given with its context. The entry originates in a study of blood T cell repertoires in COVID-19. From germline, CDR1 is SGHRS and CDR2 YFSETQ. The V and J ends lost 4 bases and 1 base, in that order; junction bases with no gene match: 9. This CDR3 spans 17 amino acids. Libraries were prepared by immunoSEQ multiplex PCR; TCRdb keeps only in-frame clonotypes and omits some of them. The sample shows about 140,000 clones, more than 65% of them seen only once. The sequencing input was peripheral blood. The receptor was isolated from a human donor in a cohort sampled during active COVID-19. The chain joins TRBV5-1 to TRBJ2-3, with TRBD2 matching 10 bases. The DNA of the CDR3 is TGCGCCAGCAGCCCACTGATTCTAGCGGGGGGCACAGATACGCAGTATTTT. Amino acid sequence: CASSPLILAGGTDTQYF.